This TCR beta chain is drawn from a study of blood T cell repertoires in COVID-19. Whole-study context: The United States, Italy and Spain supplied acute and convalescent COVID-19 samples. T cells, B-cell-depleted T cells, or PBMCs provided the cDNA or gDNA that served as material.

V was trimmed by 0 bases and J by 5 bases, leaving 9 bases between them. The CDR3 covers 14 residues. In germline, CDR1 is LGHNA, CDR2 YNFKEQ. Source study methods: Amplification from reference gene primers served as the basis for estimated nucleated cell counts. This table comes from immunoSEQ multiplex PCR, and its TCRdb copy is limited to in-frame clones, with some not included. V, J and clone size are those of that table, while D and trimming were read from the DNA. The data hold around 86,000 clones, with roughly 85% observed a single time. This clonotype originated in an elderly man with acute or convalescent COVID-19. Material: peripheral blood. The V gene is TRBV4-2, the J gene TRBJ2-3; no firm D call. CDR3 sequence reads: CASSQDRERDTQYF. CDR3 nucleotides: TGTGCCAGCAGCCAAGATCGTGAGCGAGATACGCAGTATTTT.